These T cell receptor beta chains were read from a single sample in a study of T cell responses to AZD1222 COVID-19 vaccine. The protocol was immunoSEQ multiplex PCR, while the TCRdb copy is restricted to in-frame clones and leaves out a portion. Here the sample spans fewer than 130,000 clones, 92% being singletons. The source material was peripheral blood, sampled on day 0 of AZD1222 vaccination. These TCRs come from an adult in good health. CDR3s include the opening cysteine and the closing phenylalanine or tryptophan. Fields, in order: J gene, V gene, D gene, clone size, CDR3 DNA, CDR3 protein. The D gene is left open where the match is weak. Where a row states a size, it is once, few, many or the class of an expanded clone; other rows omit it.

TRBJ1-2,TRBV6-5,TRBD1,NA,TGTGCCAGCAGGCGGACAGGGGTCGGCTATGGCTACACCTTC,CASRRTGVGYGYTF
TRBJ2-7,TRBV4-2,NA,once,TGTGCCAGCAGCCAAGATCGGGGAGGGGGCTACGAGCAGTACTTC,CASSQDRGGGYEQYF
TRBJ1-2,TRBV5-1,NA,NA,TGCGCCAGCAGCTTGACAGGGTGGAGCTATGGCTACACCTTC,CASSLTGWSYGYTF
TRBJ2-3,TRBV3-1/TRBV3-2,TRBD2,NA,TGTGCCAGCAGCCGAGAACTTATGGGACTAGCTGGAATTAGCACAGATACGCAGTATTTT,CASSRELMGLAGISTDTQYF
TRBJ1-4,TRBV6-5,NA,NA,TGTGCCAGCAGGAGAGGACCGGAGAGTGAAAAACTGTTTTTT,CASRRGPESEKLFF
TRBJ2-1,TRBV14,NA,NA,TGTGCCAGCAGCCAAGTAGGCCCCTACAATGAGCAGTTCTTC,CASSQVGPYNEQFF
TRBJ1-1,TRBV5-1,TRBD1,NA,TGCGCCAGCAGCAACGACAGGGGGCTGACTGAAGCTTTCTTT,CASSNDRGLTEAFF
TRBJ1-3,TRBV28,NA,NA,TGTGCCAGCACCTTGGACTCTGGAAACACCATATATTTT,CASTLDSGNTIYF
TRBJ1-2,TRBV30,NA,NA,TGTGCCTGGAGCCCCGGGGCCTATGGCTACACCTTC,CAWSPGAYGYTF
TRBJ2-1,TRBV5-1,TRBD1,NA,TGCGCCAGCAGCCCGGGACAGGTCTGGAACTCCTACAATGAGCAGTTCTTC,CASSPGQVWNSYNEQFF
TRBJ2-5,TRBV5-1,NA,NA,TGCGCCAGCAGCGTAGCCGGGCCGAAGGGAGAGACCCAGTACTTC,CASSVAGPKGETQYF
TRBJ2-1,TRBV10-1,NA,NA,TGCGCCAGCAGCCCCGGAGGGGGGGCCTCCTACAATGAGCAGTTCTTC,CASSPGGGASYNEQFF
TRBJ2-3,TRBV28,NA,NA,TGTGCCAGCAGTCCCCGGGTCTGGGGTACGCAGTATTTT,CASSPRVWGTQYF
TRBJ2-3,TRBV20-1,NA,NA,TGCAGTGCTAGTGGGGCTAGCAAAGATACGCAGTATTTT,CSASGASKDTQYF
TRBJ2-7,TRBV19,NA,NA,TGTGCCAGTAGTATAGGCCACGAGCAGTACTTC,CASSIGHEQYF
TRBJ1-5,TRBV2,NA,NA,TGTGCCAGCAGTGAAGTTACTTGGTTCGGGGACGGATACAATCAGCCCCAGCATTTT,CASSEVTWFGDGYNQPQHF
TRBJ1-1,TRBV4-2,NA,NA,TGTGCCAGCAGCCAAGATGGGCCCCATCAGGACTTT,CASSQDGPHQDF
TRBJ2-5,TRBV28,TRBD2,NA,TGTGCCAGCAGTTTCGGGGGGGCTTCTCAAGAGACCCAGTACTTC,CASSFGGASQETQYF
TRBJ2-1,TRBV18,NA,NA,TGTGCCAGCTCACCGAGGGACCCGCGGGGCAATGAGCAGTTCTTC,CASSPRDPRGNEQFF
TRBJ2-3,TRBV3-1/TRBV3-2,NA,once,TGTGCCAGCAGCCAGGGTTGGACAGATACGCAGTATTTT,CASSQGWTDTQYF
TRBJ1-2,TRBV3-1/TRBV3-2,NA,NA,TGTGCCAGCAGCCAATCACTTTACCTCGACTATGGCTACACCTTC,CASSQSLYLDYGYTF
TRBJ1-1,TRBV28,NA,NA,TGTGCCAGCATACGGAGGGGTCGAGCTTTCTTT,CASIRRGRAFF
TRBJ1-1,TRBV18,NA,NA,TGTGCCAGCTCATCAACCGAGAGGTCGTGGCAGGGTGAAAAGGCTTTCTTT,CASSSTERSWQGEKAFF
TRBJ1-6,TRBV28,NA,NA,TGTGCCAGCAGTTTAAAGTCAGGGATGAATTCACCCCTCCACTTT,CASSLKSGMNSPLHF
TRBJ2-7,TRBV19,NA,NA,TGTGCCAGTAGTAAGGACAGCTATTTCGGAGAGTACGAGCAGTACTTC,CASSKDSYFGEYEQYF
TRBJ2-7,TRBV5-1,NA,NA,TGCGCCAGCAGATCTCTCCGATCAGGGAACGAGCAGTACTTC,CASRSLRSGNEQYF
TRBJ2-7,TRBV5-6,NA,NA,TGTGCCAGCAGCTCTTACAGGACAGCCATTCCCTACGAGCAGTACTTC,CASSSYRTAIPYEQYF
TRBJ1-6,TRBV10-1,NA,NA,TGCGCCAGCAGTGAAACTGGGGGTTCACCCCTCCACTTT,CASSETGGSPLHF
TRBJ2-2,TRBV2,NA,NA,TGTGCCAGCAGTGTCTTAGGGGGGGCCGGGGAGCTGTTTTTT,CASSVLGGAGELFF
TRBJ1-5,TRBV30,NA,NA,TGTGCCTGGAGTGAAACTAGCAATCAGCCCCAGCATTTT,CAWSETSNQPQHF
TRBJ1-2,TRBV5-1,NA,NA,TGCGCCAGCAGCTTGGGACAGACGGATGGCTACACCTTC,CASSLGQTDGYTF
TRBJ2-5,TRBV3-1/TRBV3-2,TRBD2,NA,TGTGCCAGCAGCCAAGGCGCGGGGGTTGAGACCCAGTACTTC,CASSQGAGVETQYF
TRBJ1-6,TRBV25-1,NA,NA,TGTGCCAGCAGTGACAGGCGGTCCTATAATTCACCCCTCCACTTT,CASSDRRSYNSPLHF
TRBJ2-5,TRBV5-1,NA,NA,TGCGCCAGCAGCTTGTCAGTTAAGGAAGAGACCCAGTACTTC,CASSLSVKEETQYF
TRBJ1-2,TRBV6-2/TRBV6-3,NA,NA,TGTGCCAGCAGTCCCTCGGGTACTACTAACTATGGCTACACCTTC,CASSPSGTTNYGYTF
TRBJ2-3,TRBV5-4,TRBD2,NA,TGTGCCAGCAGACCTCGCGGGGGTTTGGCGGATACGCAGTATTTT,CASRPRGGLADTQYF
TRBJ1-5,TRBV29-1,NA,NA,TGCAGCGCTTCGTCGGACTGGAATCAGCCCCAGCATTTT,CSASSDWNQPQHF
TRBJ1-5,TRBV4-1,TRBD1,NA,TGCGCCAGCAGCCAAGGGGACAGGCCAAATCAGCCCCAGCATTTT,CASSQGDRPNQPQHF
TRBJ1-2,TRBV7-9,NA,NA,TGTGCCAGCGCGGGGGGGTATGGCTACACCTTC,CASAGGYGYTF
TRBJ1-1,TRBV7-3,NA,NA,TGTGCCAGCAGCTCCGGGTTGAACACTGAAGCTTTCTTT,CASSSGLNTEAFF
TRBJ1-4,TRBV19,TRBD1,NA,TGTGCCAGTAGTATAGTACGGGACAGGGTCGAAAAACTGTTTTTT,CASSIVRDRVEKLFF
TRBJ1-5,TRBV7-2,NA,NA,TGTGCCAGCAGCCACCGGGCCCCCGATCGAGATCAGCCCCAGCATTTT,CASSHRAPDRDQPQHF
TRBJ2-7,TRBV10-3,TRBD1,once,TGTGCCATCAGTGAAAGGACAGGATCTTACGAGCAGTACTTC,CAISERTGSYEQYF
TRBJ2-7,TRBV18,NA,NA,TGTGCCAGCTCAGCGGAGTACGAGCAGTACTTC,CASSAEYEQYF
TRBJ2-2,TRBV3-1/TRBV3-2,TRBD1,NA,TGTGCCAGCAGCCAAGAGTCCCAGGACAGGTGGTCCGGGGAGCTGTTTTTT,CASSQESQDRWSGELFF